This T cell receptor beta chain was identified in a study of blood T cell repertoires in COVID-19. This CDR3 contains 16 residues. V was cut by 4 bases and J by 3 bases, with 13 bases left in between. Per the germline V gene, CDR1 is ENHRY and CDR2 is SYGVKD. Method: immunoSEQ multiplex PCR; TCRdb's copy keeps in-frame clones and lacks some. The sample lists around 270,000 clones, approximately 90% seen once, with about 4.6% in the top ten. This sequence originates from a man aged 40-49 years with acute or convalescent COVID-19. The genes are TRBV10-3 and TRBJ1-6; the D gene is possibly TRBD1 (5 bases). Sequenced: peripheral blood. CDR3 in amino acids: CAISGQGGFYNSPLHF. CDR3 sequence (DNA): TGTGCCATCAGTGGGCAGGGAGGGTTCTATAATTCACCCCTCCACTTT.